This T cell receptor beta chain comes out of a study of CD8 T cells in Susac syndrome. This CDR3 comprises 13 residues. V lost 6 bases to trimming and J lost 4 bases, with 10 bases between them. Germline lookup yields CDR1 MNHNY and CDR2 SVGAGI (reference sequence). The authors reverse transcribed roughly 0.5 to 1 ug RNA with random hexamers. TCR beta CDR3 was amplified by immunoSEQ multiplex PCR. This amplification extended across 54 Vbeta and 13 Jbeta segments. In TCRdb, the immunoSEQ multiplex PCR reads were re-called with MiXCR into one record per CDR3 protein. The data hold 120,000 to 150,000 distinct CDR3 sequences, with over 85% observed a single time. TEMRA cells were FACS-enriched and CD8+ and CD4+ T cells negatively isolated.

The receptor comes from a human donor in good health. Material for sequencing was CD8+ T cells from PBMCs. This sequence joins TRBV6-6 and TRBJ1-5; weak D call: TRBD1 (5 bases). CDR3 amino acids: CASSIGENQPQHF. In DNA form, the CDR3 reads TGTGCCAGCAGCATAGGGGAGAATCAGCCCCAGCATTTT.